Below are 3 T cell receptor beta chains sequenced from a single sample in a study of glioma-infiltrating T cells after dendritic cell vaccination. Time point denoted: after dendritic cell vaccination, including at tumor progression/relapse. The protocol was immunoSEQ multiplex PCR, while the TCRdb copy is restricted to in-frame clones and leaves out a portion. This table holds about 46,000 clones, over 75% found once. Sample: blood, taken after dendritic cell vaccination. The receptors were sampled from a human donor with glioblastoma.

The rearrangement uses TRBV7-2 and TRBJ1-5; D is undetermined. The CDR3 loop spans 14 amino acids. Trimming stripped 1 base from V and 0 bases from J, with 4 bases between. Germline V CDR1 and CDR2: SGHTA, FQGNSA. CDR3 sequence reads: CASSLVDSNQPQHF. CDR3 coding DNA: TGTGCCAGCAGCTTAGTAGATAGCAATCAGCCCCAGCATTTT.

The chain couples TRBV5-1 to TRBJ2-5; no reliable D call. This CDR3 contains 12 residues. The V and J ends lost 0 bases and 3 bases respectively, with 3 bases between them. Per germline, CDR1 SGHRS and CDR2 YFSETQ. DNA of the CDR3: TGCGCCAGCAGCTTGGCCGAAGAGACCCAGTACTTC. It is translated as CASSLAEETQYF.

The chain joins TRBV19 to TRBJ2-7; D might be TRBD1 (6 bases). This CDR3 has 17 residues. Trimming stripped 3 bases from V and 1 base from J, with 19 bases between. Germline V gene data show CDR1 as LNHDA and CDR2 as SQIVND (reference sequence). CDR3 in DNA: TGTGCCAGTAGTATGGGCCTCTGGACAGTGGATTCCTACGAGCAGTACTTC. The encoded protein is CASSMGLWTVDSYEQYF.